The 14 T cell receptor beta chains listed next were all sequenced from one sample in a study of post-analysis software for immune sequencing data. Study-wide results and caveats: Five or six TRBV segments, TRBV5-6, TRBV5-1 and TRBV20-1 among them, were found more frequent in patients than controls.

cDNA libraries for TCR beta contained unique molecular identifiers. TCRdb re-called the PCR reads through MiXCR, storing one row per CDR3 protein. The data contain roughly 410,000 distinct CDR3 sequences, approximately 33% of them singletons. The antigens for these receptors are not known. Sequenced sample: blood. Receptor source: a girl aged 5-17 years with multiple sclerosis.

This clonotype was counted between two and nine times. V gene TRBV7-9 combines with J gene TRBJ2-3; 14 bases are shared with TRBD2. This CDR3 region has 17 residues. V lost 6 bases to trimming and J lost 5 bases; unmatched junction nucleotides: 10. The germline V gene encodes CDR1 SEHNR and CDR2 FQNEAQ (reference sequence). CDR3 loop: CASRQGLAGGIGDTQYF. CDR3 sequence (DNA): TGTGCCAGCAGACAAGGACTAGCGGGGGGAATTGGAGATACGCAGTATTTT.

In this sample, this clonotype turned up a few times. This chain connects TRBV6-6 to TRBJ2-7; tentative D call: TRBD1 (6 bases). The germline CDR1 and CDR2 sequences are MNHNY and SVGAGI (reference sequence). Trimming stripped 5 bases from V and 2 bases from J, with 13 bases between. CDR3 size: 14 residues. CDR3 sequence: CASSRTEGPYEQYF. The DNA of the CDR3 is TGTGCCAGCAGTAGGACAGAGGGCCCCTACGAGCAGTACTTC.

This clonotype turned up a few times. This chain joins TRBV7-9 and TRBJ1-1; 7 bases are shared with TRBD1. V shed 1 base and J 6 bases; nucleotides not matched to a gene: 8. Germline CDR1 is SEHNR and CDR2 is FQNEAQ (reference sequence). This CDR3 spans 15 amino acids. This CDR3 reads CASSLVVTGEPEAFF. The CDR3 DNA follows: TGTGCCAGCAGCTTAGTGGTTACAGGGGAACCTGAAGCTTTCTTT.

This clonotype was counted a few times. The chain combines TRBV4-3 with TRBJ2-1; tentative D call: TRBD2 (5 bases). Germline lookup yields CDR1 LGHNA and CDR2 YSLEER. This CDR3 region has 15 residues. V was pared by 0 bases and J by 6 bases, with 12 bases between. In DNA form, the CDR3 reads TGCGCCAGCAGCCAAGATGGATTTGGAGGCAATGAGCAGTTCTTC. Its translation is CASSQDGFGGNEQFF.

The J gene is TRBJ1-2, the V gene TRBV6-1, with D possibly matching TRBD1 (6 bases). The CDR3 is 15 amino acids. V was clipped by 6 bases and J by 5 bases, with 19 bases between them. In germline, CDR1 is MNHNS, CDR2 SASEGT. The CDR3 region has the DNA TGTGCCAGCAGCCTGCTTGACGGGGGCATTTATGGCTACACCTTC. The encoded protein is CASSLLDGGIYGYTF.

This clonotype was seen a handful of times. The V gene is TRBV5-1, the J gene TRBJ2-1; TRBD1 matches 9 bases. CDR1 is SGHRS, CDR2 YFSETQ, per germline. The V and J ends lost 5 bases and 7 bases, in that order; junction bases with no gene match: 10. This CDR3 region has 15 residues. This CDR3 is CASRPSGTGSNEQFF. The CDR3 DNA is TGCGCCAGCAGACCTTCCGGGACAGGGTCTAATGAGCAGTTCTTC.

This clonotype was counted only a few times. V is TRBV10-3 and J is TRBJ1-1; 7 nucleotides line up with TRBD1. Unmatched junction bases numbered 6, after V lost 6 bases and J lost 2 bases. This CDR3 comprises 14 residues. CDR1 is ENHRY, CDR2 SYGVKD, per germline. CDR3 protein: CAIRGTASNTEAFF. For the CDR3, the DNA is TGTGCCATCAGGGGGACAGCAAGCAACACTGAAGCTTTCTTT.

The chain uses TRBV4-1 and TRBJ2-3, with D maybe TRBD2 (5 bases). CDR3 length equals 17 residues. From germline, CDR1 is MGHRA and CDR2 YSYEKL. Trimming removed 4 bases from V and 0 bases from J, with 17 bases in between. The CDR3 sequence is CASSLWPVDSSTDTQYF. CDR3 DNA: TGCGCCAGCAGCCTATGGCCGGTGGACTCCAGCACAGATACGCAGTATTTT.

CDR3 sequence: CASSLELAGGQETQYF. Here the CDR3 DNA reads TGTGCCAGCAGCTTGGAGCTAGCGGGGGGGCAAGAGACCCAGTACTTC. This chain uses TRBV7-2 with TRBJ2-5; TRBD2 matches 12 bases. Germline V gives CDR1 SGHTA, CDR2 FQGNSA. Trimming at V came to 3 bases and at J to 2 bases, leaving 4 bases not matched to a gene. The CDR3 is made up of 16 amino acids. The variable domain in full, with the rest retrieved from reference TRBV7-2 and TRBJ2-5, is GAGVSQSPSNKVTEKGKDVELRCDPISGHTALYWYRQSLGQGLEFLIYFQGNSAPDKSGLPSDRFSAERTGGSVSTLTIQRTQQEDSAVYLCASSLELAGGQETQYFGPGTRLLVL.

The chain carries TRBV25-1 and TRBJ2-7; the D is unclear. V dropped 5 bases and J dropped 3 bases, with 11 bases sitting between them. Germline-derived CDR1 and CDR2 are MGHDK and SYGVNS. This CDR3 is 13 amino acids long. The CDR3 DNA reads TGTGCCAGCAGTCAAACTGGGGACTACGAGCAGTACTTC. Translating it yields CASSQTGDYEQYF.

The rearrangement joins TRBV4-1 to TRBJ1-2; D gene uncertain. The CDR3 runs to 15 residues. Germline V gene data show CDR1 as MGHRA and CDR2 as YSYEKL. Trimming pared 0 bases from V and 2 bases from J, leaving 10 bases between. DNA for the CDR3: TGCGCCAGCAGCCAAGATGGGAGCGGGAACTATGGCTACACCTTC. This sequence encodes CASSQDGSGNYGYTF.

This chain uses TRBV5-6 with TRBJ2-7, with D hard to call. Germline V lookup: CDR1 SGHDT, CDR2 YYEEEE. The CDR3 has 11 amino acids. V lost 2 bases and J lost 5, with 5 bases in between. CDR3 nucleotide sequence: TGTGCCAGCAGCTTTTCGGACGAGCAGTACTTC. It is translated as CASSFSDEQYF.

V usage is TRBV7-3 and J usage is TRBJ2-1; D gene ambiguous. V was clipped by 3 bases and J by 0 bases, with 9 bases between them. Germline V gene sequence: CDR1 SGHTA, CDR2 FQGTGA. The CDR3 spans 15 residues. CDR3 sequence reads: CASSFRSSSYNEQFF. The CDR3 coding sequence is TGTGCCAGCAGCTTTAGGAGCAGCTCCTACAATGAGCAGTTCTTC.

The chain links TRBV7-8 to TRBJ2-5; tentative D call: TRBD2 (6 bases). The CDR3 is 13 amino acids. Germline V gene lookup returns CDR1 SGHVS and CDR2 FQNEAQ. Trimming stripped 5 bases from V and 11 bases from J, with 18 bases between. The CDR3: CASSQKLASEQYF. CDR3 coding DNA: TGTGCCAGCAGCCAAAAACTAGCCAGTGAGCAGTACTTC.